This is a list of T cell receptor beta chains from one sample in a study of breast tumors, draining lymph nodes, adjacent tissues. TCRdb processed the multiplex PCR reads anew with MiXCR; each CDR3 protein has one entry. The sample has around 120,000 distinct CDR3 sequences; 15% to 20% are singletons. The specimen was axillary lymph node tissue. All receptors derive from a female donor with breast cancer. Some clones in this sample may be carry-over from other donors' samples. Both conserved end residues are part of each CDR3. D genes are given only for firm matches. Rows give clone size only sometimes, using once, few, many, or a class for an expanded clone.

d_gene: .
abundance: many
j_gene: TRBJ2-1
v_gene: TRBV5-1
CDR3nt: TGCGCCAGCAGCTTGCGGGCCAATGAGCAGTTCTTC
CDR3aa: CASSLRANEQFF

d_gene: TRBD1
abundance: many
j_gene: TRBJ2-5
v_gene: TRBV10-3
CDR3nt: TGTGCCACCGGACAGGGCACGACCCAGTACTTC
CDR3aa: CATGQGTTQYF

d_gene: .
abundance: many
j_gene: TRBJ2-2
v_gene: TRBV9
CDR3nt: TGTGCCAGCAGCGTAGCAGGACAGCAAGCGAACACCGGGGAGCTGTTTTTT
CDR3aa: CASSVAGQQANTGELFF

d_gene: .
abundance: many
j_gene: TRBJ2-5
v_gene: TRBV10-1
CDR3nt: TGCGCCAGCAGTGAGCGGGGACAAGAGACCCAGTACTTC
CDR3aa: CASSERGQETQYF

d_gene: TRBD1
abundance: .
j_gene: TRBJ1-3
v_gene: TRBV30
CDR3nt: TGTGCCTGGAGTGCCGGGACAGCCTCTGGAAACACCGTATATTTT
CDR3aa: CAWSAGTASGNTVYF

d_gene: .
abundance: .
j_gene: TRBJ2-7
v_gene: TRBV5-6
CDR3nt: TGTGCCAGCAGCTTGTCAGGGAAGGAATTCTCCTACGAGCAGTACTTC
CDR3aa: CASSLSGKEFSYEQYF

d_gene: .
abundance: many
j_gene: TRBJ2-7
v_gene: TRBV3-1
CDR3nt: TGTGCCAGCAGCCAAGCCGCAGGGAAGCAGTACTTC
CDR3aa: CASSQAAGKQYF

d_gene: TRBD2
abundance: few
j_gene: TRBJ2-1
v_gene: TRBV12-3/TRBV12-4
CDR3nt: TGTGCCAGCAGTTTAGAGGCTAGCGGGGGGTGGGATGAGCAGTTCTTC
CDR3aa: CASSLEASGGWDEQFF

d_gene: .
abundance: many
j_gene: TRBJ2-5
v_gene: TRBV20-1
CDR3nt: TGCAGTGCTCTCCAGGACAATCAAGAGACCCAGTACTTC
CDR3aa: CSALQDNQETQYF

d_gene: .
abundance: many
j_gene: TRBJ1-5
v_gene: TRBV6-2/TRBV6-3
CDR3nt: TGTGCCAGCACGGACAGCTACAATCAGCCCCAGCATTTT
CDR3aa: CASTDSYNQPQHF

d_gene: .
abundance: .
j_gene: TRBJ2-2
v_gene: TRBV11-2
CDR3nt: TGTGCCGGCAGCTTCCCACTAGCAAACACCGGGGAGCTGTTTTTT
CDR3aa: CAGSFPLANTGELFF

d_gene: .
abundance: many
j_gene: TRBJ2-1
v_gene: TRBV6-1
CDR3nt: TGTGCCAGCAGTGAAAGGACGAGAGACAATGAGCAGTTCTTC
CDR3aa: CASSERTRDNEQFF

d_gene: .
abundance: many
j_gene: TRBJ1-4
v_gene: TRBV12-3/TRBV12-4
CDR3nt: TGTGCCAGCAGTCCTACACCAACTAATGAAAAACTGTTTTTT
CDR3aa: CASSPTPTNEKLFF

d_gene: .
abundance: many
j_gene: TRBJ2-3
v_gene: TRBV7-9
CDR3nt: TGTGCCAGCAGCTTAGGACTCTTCGGGACAGATACGCAGTATTTT
CDR3aa: CASSLGLFGTDTQYF

d_gene: .
abundance: many
j_gene: TRBJ2-2
v_gene: TRBV12-3/TRBV12-4
CDR3nt: TGTGCCAGCAAGAGGCAGGGGATCACCGGGGAGCTGTTTTTT
CDR3aa: CASKRQGITGELFF

d_gene: TRBD2
abundance: few
j_gene: TRBJ2-3
v_gene: TRBV30
CDR3nt: TGTGCCTGGAGTGCTAGCGGGAGGGCAGATACGCAGTATTTT
CDR3aa: CAWSASGRADTQYF

d_gene: TRBD1
abundance: many
j_gene: TRBJ2-7
v_gene: TRBV6-1
CDR3nt: TGTGCCAGCAGTGAAATTGCGACAGGGGGAAGGTACGAGCAGTACTTC
CDR3aa: CASSEIATGGRYEQYF

d_gene: .
abundance: many
j_gene: TRBJ2-7
v_gene: TRBV19
CDR3nt: TGTGCCAGTAGTATTGGGGTTGGGTCCTACGAGCAGTACTTC
CDR3aa: CASSIGVGSYEQYF

d_gene: TRBD2
abundance: .
j_gene: TRBJ2-7
v_gene: TRBV5-4
CDR3nt: TGTGCCAGCAGCCGAAGGAGGGCAGCTTCGGCGGGAGTAGGTACCTACGAGCAGTACTTC
CDR3aa: CASSRRRAASAGVGTYEQYF

d_gene: .
abundance: .
j_gene: TRBJ1-4
v_gene: TRBV6-5
CDR3nt: TGTGCCAGCAGTTACGACTCGACAGGTGGGGACGAAAAACTGTTTTTT
CDR3aa: CASSYDSTGGDEKLFF

d_gene: TRBD2
abundance: many
j_gene: TRBJ2-1
v_gene: TRBV11-2
CDR3nt: TGTGCCAGCAGCTTTCGGTCGGGGGGGCATAATGAGCAGTTCTTC
CDR3aa: CASSFRSGGHNEQFF

d_gene: .
abundance: few
j_gene: TRBJ1-4
v_gene: TRBV6-2/TRBV6-3
CDR3nt: TGTGCCAGCAAGAGAGGGCAAGGGGCGAATGAAAAACTGTTTTTT
CDR3aa: CASKRGQGANEKLFF

d_gene: TRBD1
abundance: .
j_gene: TRBJ2-5
v_gene: TRBV7-8
CDR3nt: TGTGCCGGCAGCTCACGCGACAGGGGGCAAGGGACCCAGTACTTC
CDR3aa: CAGSSRDRGQGTQYF

d_gene: TRBD1
abundance: .
j_gene: TRBJ2-2
v_gene: TRBV24-1
CDR3nt: TGTGCCACCAGTGACCCCACAGGGGACAACACCGGGGAGCTGTTTTTT
CDR3aa: CATSDPTGDNTGELFF

d_gene: TRBD2
abundance: many
j_gene: TRBJ2-1
v_gene: TRBV5-4
CDR3nt: TGTGCCAGCAGCCCCCGGACTAGCGGGGGGGATGAGCAGTTCTTC
CDR3aa: CASSPRTSGGDEQFF

d_gene: TRBD2
abundance: many
j_gene: TRBJ2-7
v_gene: TRBV4-1
CDR3nt: TGCGCCAGCAGCCCAACGGACGACGCGGGACTACCGCAGTACTTC
CDR3aa: CASSPTDDAGLPQYF

d_gene: TRBD1
abundance: many
j_gene: TRBJ2-5
v_gene: TRBV20-1
CDR3nt: TGCAGTGCTAGAGTGGACAGGGGATTAAAAGAGACCCAGTACTTC
CDR3aa: CSARVDRGLKETQYF

d_gene: .
abundance: many
j_gene: TRBJ1-3
v_gene: TRBV6-1
CDR3nt: TGTGCCAGCAGTGAATACAGGGCTGGAAACACCATATATTTT
CDR3aa: CASSEYRAGNTIYF

d_gene: TRBD1
abundance: few
j_gene: TRBJ1-4
v_gene: TRBV3-1
CDR3nt: TGTGCCAGCAGCCAAGGGACAGGTTTTTATGAAAAACTGTTTTTT
CDR3aa: CASSQGTGFYEKLFF

d_gene: TRBD2
abundance: .
j_gene: TRBJ2-1
v_gene: TRBV6-5
CDR3nt: TGTGCCAGCAGTTACTCTGGCGGGGGTTACAATGAGCAGTTCTTC
CDR3aa: CASSYSGGGYNEQFF

d_gene: .
abundance: .
j_gene: TRBJ2-6
v_gene: TRBV20-1
CDR3nt: TGCAGTGCTAGAGATGGGTCGAGGACATCTGGGGCCAACGTCCTGACTTTC
CDR3aa: CSARDGSRTSGANVLTF

d_gene: TRBD2
abundance: .
j_gene: TRBJ2-3
v_gene: TRBV6-2/TRBV6-3
CDR3nt: TGTGCCAGCAGTTACTCGCGGGAGGACACAGATACGCAGTATTTT
CDR3aa: CASSYSREDTDTQYF

d_gene: TRBD2
abundance: many
j_gene: TRBJ2-7
v_gene: TRBV11-2
CDR3nt: TGTGCCAGCAGCCCCGCCCCTAGCGGCCATTACGAGCAGTACTTC
CDR3aa: CASSPAPSGHYEQYF

d_gene: .
abundance: many
j_gene: TRBJ2-3
v_gene: TRBV20-1
CDR3nt: TGCAGTGCTAGAGACTCGGGCACAGATACGCAGTATTTT
CDR3aa: CSARDSGTDTQYF

d_gene: .
abundance: many
j_gene: TRBJ2-3
v_gene: TRBV7-2
CDR3nt: TGTGCCAGCAGCAGATCTAGCGACGATACGCAGTATTTT
CDR3aa: CASSRSSDDTQYF